The clone carrying this T cell receptor (beta chain) showed up many times. RNA transcripts yielded amplified TCR beta CDR3 regions. The primer set for the first-round RT-PCR of the TCR CDR3 was HTBI. MiXCR was run by TCRdb on the multiplex PCR reads, yielding one entry per CDR3 protein. Among around 690,000 distinct CDR3 sequences, approximately 15% were seen once, and the ten largest hold less than 20%. The sample comes from a study of T cells in Graves' hyperthyroidism and ophthalmopathy. The sequence was obtained from a man in his forties or fifties with Graves' hyperthyroidism. The sequenced sample consisted of blood.

The CDR3 is CASSWTGWRGSPLHF. The CDR3 DNA follows: TGTGCCAGCAGTTGGACAGGGTGGCGTGGTTCACCCCTCCACTTT. The genes are TRBV12-3 or TRBV12-4 and TRBJ1-6, with TRBD1 matching 8 bases. V lost 4 bases, J lost 9 bases, and 8 bases stayed unmatched. The CDR3 is 15 amino acids.